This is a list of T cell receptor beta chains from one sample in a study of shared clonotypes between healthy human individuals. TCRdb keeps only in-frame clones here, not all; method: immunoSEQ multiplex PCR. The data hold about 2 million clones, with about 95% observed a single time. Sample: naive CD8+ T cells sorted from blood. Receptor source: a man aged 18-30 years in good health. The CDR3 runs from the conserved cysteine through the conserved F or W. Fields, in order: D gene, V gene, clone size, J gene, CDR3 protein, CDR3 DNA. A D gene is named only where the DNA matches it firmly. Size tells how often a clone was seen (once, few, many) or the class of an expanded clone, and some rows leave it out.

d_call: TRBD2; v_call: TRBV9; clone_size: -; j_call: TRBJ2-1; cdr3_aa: CASSVGASGTYNEQFF; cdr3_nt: TGTGCCAGCAGCGTAGGGGCTAGCGGGACCTACAATGAGCAGTTCTTC
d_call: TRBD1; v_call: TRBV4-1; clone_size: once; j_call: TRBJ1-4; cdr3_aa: CASSQEGQGDEKLFF; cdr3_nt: TGCGCCAGCAGCCAAGAGGGACAGGGTGATGAAAAACTGTTTTTT
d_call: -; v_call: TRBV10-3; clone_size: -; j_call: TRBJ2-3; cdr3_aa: CAISEPTGRAASSTDTQYF; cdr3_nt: TGTGCCATCAGTGAGCCGACGGGACGAGCGGCGTCAAGCACAGATACGCAGTATTTT
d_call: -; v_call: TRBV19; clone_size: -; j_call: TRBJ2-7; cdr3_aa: CASSAGVEQYF; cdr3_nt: TGTGCCAGTAGTGCAGGGGTCGAGCAGTACTTC
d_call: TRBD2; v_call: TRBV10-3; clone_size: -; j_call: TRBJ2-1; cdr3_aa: CAISEELAGIYNEQFF; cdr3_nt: TGTGCCATCAGTGAGGAACTAGCGGGGATATACAATGAGCAGTTCTTC
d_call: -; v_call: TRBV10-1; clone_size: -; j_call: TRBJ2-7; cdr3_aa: CASSERRGPNEQYF; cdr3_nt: TGCGCCAGCAGTGAGAGGAGGGGGCCCAACGAGCAGTACTTC
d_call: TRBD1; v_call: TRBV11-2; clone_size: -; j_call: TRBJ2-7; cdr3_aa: CASSSWTGGNEQYF; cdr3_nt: TGTGCCAGCAGCTCCTGGACAGGAGGTAACGAGCAGTACTTC
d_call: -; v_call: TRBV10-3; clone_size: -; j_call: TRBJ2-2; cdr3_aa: CAITEEGENTGELFF; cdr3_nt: TGTGCCATCACTGAAGAAGGGGAAAACACCGGGGAGCTGTTTTTT
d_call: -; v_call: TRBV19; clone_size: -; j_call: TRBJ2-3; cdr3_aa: CASSITDTQYF; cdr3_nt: TGTGCCAGTAGTATAACAGATACGCAGTATTTT
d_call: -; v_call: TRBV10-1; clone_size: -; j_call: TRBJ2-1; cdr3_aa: CASSLGAGTEQFF; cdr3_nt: TGCGCCAGCAGCCTGGGGGCAGGGACTGAGCAGTTCTTC
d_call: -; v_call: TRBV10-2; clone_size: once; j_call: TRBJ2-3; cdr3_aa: CASKGGRSDTQYF; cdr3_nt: TGCGCCAGCAAGGGGGGAAGGTCAGATACGCAGTATTTT
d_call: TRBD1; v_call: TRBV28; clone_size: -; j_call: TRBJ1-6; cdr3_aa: CASSFFPGTGAAGSPLHF; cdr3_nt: TGTGCCAGCAGTTTTTTCCCCGGGACAGGGGCCGCGGGGTCACCCCTCCACTTT
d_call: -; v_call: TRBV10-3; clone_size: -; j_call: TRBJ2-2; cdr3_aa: CAISEGPVEWDTGELFF; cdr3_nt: TGTGCCATCAGTGAAGGACCAGTAGAATGGGACACCGGGGAGCTGTTTTTT
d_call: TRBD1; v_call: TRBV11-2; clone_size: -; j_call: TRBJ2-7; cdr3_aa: CASSSDRGNSYEQYF; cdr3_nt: TGTGCCAGCAGCTCAGACAGGGGAAACTCCTACGAGCAGTACTTC
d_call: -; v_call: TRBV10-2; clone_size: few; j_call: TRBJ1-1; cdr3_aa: CASSESLENTEAFF; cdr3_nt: TGCGCCAGCAGTGAGTCGCTGGAGAACACTGAAGCTTTCTTT
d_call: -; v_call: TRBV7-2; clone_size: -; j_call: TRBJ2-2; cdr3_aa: CASSLIRDGELFF; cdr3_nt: TGTGCCAGCAGCTTAATCCGGGACGGGGAGCTGTTTTTT
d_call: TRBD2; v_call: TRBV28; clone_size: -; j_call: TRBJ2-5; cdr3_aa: CASKTSGNQETQYF; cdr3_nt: TGTGCCAGCAAGACTAGCGGAAACCAAGAGACCCAGTACTTC
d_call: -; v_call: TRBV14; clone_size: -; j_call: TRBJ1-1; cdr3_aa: CASSQDGREAFF; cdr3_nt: TGTGCCAGCAGCCAAGATGGCAGAGAAGCTTTCTTT
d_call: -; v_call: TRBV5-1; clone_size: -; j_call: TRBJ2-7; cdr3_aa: CASSHEDSAYEQYF; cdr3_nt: TGCGCCAGCAGCCATGAGGATTCCGCCTACGAGCAGTACTTC
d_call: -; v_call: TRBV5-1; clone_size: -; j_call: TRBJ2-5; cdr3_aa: CASSLWGSDAFETQYF; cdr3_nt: TGCGCCAGCAGCTTGTGGGGGTCAGACGCCTTTGAGACCCAGTACTTC
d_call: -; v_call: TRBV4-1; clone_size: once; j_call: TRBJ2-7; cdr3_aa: CASSQMAEGYEQYF; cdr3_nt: TGCGCCAGCAGCCAAATGGCTGAGGGCTACGAGCAGTACTTC
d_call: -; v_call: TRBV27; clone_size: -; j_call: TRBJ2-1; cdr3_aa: CASSSAHKYNEQFF; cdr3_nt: TGTGCCAGCAGTTCGGCGCATAAATACAATGAGCAGTTCTTC
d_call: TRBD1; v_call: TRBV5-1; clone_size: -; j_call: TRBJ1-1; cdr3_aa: CASSSGQGPNTEAFF; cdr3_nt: TGCGCCAGCAGCTCGGGACAGGGTCCCAACACTGAAGCTTTCTTT
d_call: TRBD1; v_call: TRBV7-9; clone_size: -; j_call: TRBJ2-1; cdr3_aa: CASSFGDSNEQFF; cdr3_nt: TGTGCCAGCAGCTTTGGGGACAGCAATGAGCAGTTCTTC
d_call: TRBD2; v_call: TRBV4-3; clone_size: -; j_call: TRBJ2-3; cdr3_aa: CASSQSLAGVGTDTQYF; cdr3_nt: TGCGCCAGCAGCCAGAGTTTAGCGGGAGTCGGCACAGATACGCAGTATTTT
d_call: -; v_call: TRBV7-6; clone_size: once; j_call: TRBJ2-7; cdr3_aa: CASSANDYEQYF; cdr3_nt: TGTGCCAGCAGCGCTAATGACTACGAGCAGTACTTC
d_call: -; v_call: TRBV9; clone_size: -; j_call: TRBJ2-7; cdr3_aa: CASSVGGDEQYF; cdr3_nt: TGTGCCAGCAGCGTGGGGGGTGACGAGCAGTACTTC
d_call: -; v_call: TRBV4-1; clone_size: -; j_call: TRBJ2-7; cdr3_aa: CASSLAVNSYEQYF; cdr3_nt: TGCGCCAGCAGCTTGGCAGTAAACTCCTACGAGCAGTACTTC
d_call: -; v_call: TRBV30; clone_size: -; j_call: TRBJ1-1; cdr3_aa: CAWSVVSEAEAFF; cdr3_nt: TGTGCCTGGAGTGTCGTCTCCGAAGCTGAAGCTTTCTTT
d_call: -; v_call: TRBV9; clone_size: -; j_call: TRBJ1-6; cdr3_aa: CASSDVDNSPLHF; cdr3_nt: TGTGCCAGCAGCGACGTGGATAATTCACCCCTCCACTTT
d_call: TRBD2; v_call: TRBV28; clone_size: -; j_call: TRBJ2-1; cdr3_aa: CASSLRTSLAHGSEQFF; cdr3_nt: TGTGCCAGCAGTCTACGGACTAGTTTGGCCCACGGGAGTGAGCAGTTCTTC
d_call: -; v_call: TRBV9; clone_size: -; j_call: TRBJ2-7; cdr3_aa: CASSARDTYEQYF; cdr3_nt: TGTGCCAGCAGCGCCCGGGACACCTACGAGCAGTACTTC
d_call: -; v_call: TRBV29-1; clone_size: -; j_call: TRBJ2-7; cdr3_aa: CSVEAGGYEQYF; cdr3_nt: TGCAGCGTGGAGGCGGGCGGCTACGAGCAGTACTTC
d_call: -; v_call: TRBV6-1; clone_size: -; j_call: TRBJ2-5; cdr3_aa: CASSVRGNQETQYF; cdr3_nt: TGTGCCAGCAGTGTGCGAGGAAACCAAGAGACCCAGTACTTC
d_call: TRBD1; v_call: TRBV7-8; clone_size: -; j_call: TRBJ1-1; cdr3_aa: CASSHGTGGTEAFF; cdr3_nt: TGTGCCAGCAGCCACGGGACAGGGGGCACTGAAGCTTTCTTT
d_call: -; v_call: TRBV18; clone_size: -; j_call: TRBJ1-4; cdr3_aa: CASSPPRGVATNEKLFF; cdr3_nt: TGTGCCAGCTCACCCCCCAGGGGAGTTGCAACTAATGAAAAACTGTTTTTT
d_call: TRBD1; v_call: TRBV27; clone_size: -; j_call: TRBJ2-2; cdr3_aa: CASSPGQGVGELFF; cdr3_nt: TGTGCCAGCAGTCCGGGACAGGGGGTGGGGGAGCTGTTTTTT
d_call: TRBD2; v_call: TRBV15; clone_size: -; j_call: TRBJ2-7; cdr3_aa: CATSTAGLAGSYEQYF; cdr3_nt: TGTGCCACCAGCACGGCAGGACTAGCGGGGTCCTACGAGCAGTACTTC
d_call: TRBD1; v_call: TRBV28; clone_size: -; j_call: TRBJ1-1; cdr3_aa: CASSRSDRGLMNTEAFF; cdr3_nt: TGTGCCAGCAGCCGCTCAGACAGGGGCCTAATGAACACTGAAGCTTTCTTT
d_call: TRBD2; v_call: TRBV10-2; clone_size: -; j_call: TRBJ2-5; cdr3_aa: CASRRATSGETQYF; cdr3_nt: TGCGCCAGCAGGAGGGCGACTAGCGGGGAGACCCAGTACTTC